A single sample is the source of the 14 T cell receptor beta chains below, sequenced in a study of T cell changes during pregnancy in multiple sclerosis (dated by TCRdb to about 2019). The receptor library was made with the immunoSEQ multiplex PCR assay. TCRdb limited this immuneACCESS table to in-frame rearrangements with V and J called. A share of clones is missing; checked studies link under half to unresolved V genes, and the rest is unexplained. The sample profile shows fewer than 110,000 clones; about 91% of them were found once. The ten most abundant clones make up around 3.1% of the sample. The sample here was peripheral blood, taken in the second trimester of pregnancy. The origin of the receptors is a female donor with multiple sclerosis, enrolled in a pregnancy study.

This clone occurred once. The chain couples TRBV5-1 to TRBJ2-2; possible D gene TRBD2, 6 bases. CDR3 length: 16 amino acids. Deletions cut 0 bases from V and 5 bases from J, with 14 bases between. Per germline, CDR1 SGHRS and CDR2 YFSETQ. In DNA, the CDR3 is TGCGCCAGCAGCTTGGGCGGGGTACCAGGGACCGGGGAGCTGTTTTTT. Translation: CASSLGGVPGTGELFF.

This sequence joins TRBV11-3 and TRBJ2-1, with D hard to call. In germline, CDR1 is SGHNT, CDR2 YENEEA. V lost 5 bases and J 6 bases, leaving 11 bases between the germline ends. The CDR3 extends over 13 amino acids. The CDR3, as DNA: TGTGCCAGCAGCCCCTCCCAGGTCAATGAGCAGTTCTTC. It translates to CASSPSQVNEQFF. Full variable domain (missing parts from reference TRBV11-3 and TRBJ2-1): EAGVVQSPRYKIIEKKQPVAFWCNPISGHNTLYWYLQNLGQGPELLIRYENEEAVDDSQLPKDRFSAERLKGVDSTLKIQPAELGDSAVYLCASSPSQVNEQFFGPGTRLTVL.

This chain uses TRBV6-5 with TRBJ2-7, with D maybe TRBD1 (5 bases). Trimming removed 0 bases from V and 6 bases from J, with 18 bases in between. The CDR3 loop spans 16 amino acids. In germline, CDR1 is MNHEY, CDR2 SVGAGI. CDR3 loop: CASSYSINRYPTEQYF. The CDR3 bases are TGTGCCAGCAGTTACTCGATAAACAGGTACCCTACCGAGCAGTACTTC.

V and J are TRBV19 and TRBJ1-2, with D perhaps TRBD1 (6 bases). V was clipped by 4 bases and J by 2 bases, with 8 bases between them. Looked up from germline, CDR1 is LNHDA and CDR2 is SQIVND (reference sequence). The CDR3 extends over 13 amino acids. The CDR3 DNA reads TGTGCCAGTAGTACAGGACAGAACTATGGCTACACCTTC. Encoded protein: CASSTGQNYGYTF.

The V gene is TRBV7-3, the J gene TRBJ1-2; TRBD1 matches 7 bases. The CDR3 runs to 14 residues. Germline V lookup: CDR1 SGHTA, CDR2 FQGTGA. J was trimmed by 2 bases and V by 5 bases; bases with no gene match: 5. CDR3 coding DNA: TGTGCCAGCAGCCCCTCGACAGGGAACTATGGCTACACCTTC. Translation gives CASSPSTGNYGYTF.

The chain links TRBV28 to TRBJ2-3; 9 bases fit TRBD1. The CDR3 loop spans 16 amino acids. V shed 4 bases and J 3 bases; nucleotides not matched to a gene: 8. Germline V lookup: CDR1 MDHEN, CDR2 SYDVKM. The CDR3 DNA reads as TGTGCCAGCAGTTCCACAGGGGGCGGTAGGACAGATACGCAGTATTTT. This codes for CASSSTGGGRTDTQYF. The full variable domain, its missing parts supplied by reference TRBV28 and TRBJ2-3, is DVKVTQSSRYLVKRTGEKVFLECVQDMDHENMFWYRQDPGLGLRLIYFSYDVKMKEKGDIPEGYSVSREKKERFSLILESASTNQTSMYLCASSSTGGGRTDTQYFGPGTRLTVL.

V gene TRBV7-8 combines with J gene TRBJ2-1; D unclear. The V gene's germline CDR1 is SGHVS and CDR2 FQNEAQ. The CDR3 is made up of 14 amino acids. V lost 1 base and J 7 bases, leaving 11 bases between the germline ends. The CDR3 DNA reads TGTGCCAGCAGCTTAGATTCCTTCGGGAATGAGCAGTTCTTC. Residues: CASSLDSFGNEQFF.

V is TRBV29-1 and J is TRBJ2-7; maybe TRBD1 (6 bases). The V gene lost 6 bases and the J gene lost 3 bases, with 21 bases spanning the gap. The germline gives CDR1 SQVTM, CDR2 ANQGSEA. CDR3 size: 15 residues. In DNA, the CDR3 is TGCAGCGTCCTTAAACTCCGGGACACTAACTACGAGCAGTACTTC. It is translated as CSVLKLRDTNYEQYF.

The rearrangement joins TRBV11-2 to TRBJ1-4; no firm D call. CDR1 is SGHAT and CDR2 is FQNNGV in the germline V gene. Trimming cost V 1 base and J 4 bases, with 13 bases left between them. This CDR3 region has 16 residues. CDR3 in amino acids: CASSLGRSRLNEKLFF. CDR3 in DNA: TGTGCCAGCAGCTTAGGGAGGTCGCGGCTTAATGAAAAACTGTTTTTT. The full variable domain, completed using reference TRBV11-2 and TRBJ1-4, is EAGVAQSPRYKIIEKRQSVAFWCNPISGHATLYWYQQILGQGPKLLIQFQNNGVVDDSQLPKDRFSAERLKGVDSTLKIQPAKLEDSAVYLCASSLGRSRLNEKLFFGSGTQLSVL.

The genes are TRBV10-3 and TRBJ1-2; 7 positions agree with TRBD1. The germline V gene has CDR1 ENHRY and CDR2 SYGVKD. Trimming took 6 bases from V and 4 from J; bases not matched to a gene: 17. The CDR3 is 17 amino acids. This chain's CDR3 is CAISARGTEDSFYGYTF. The CDR3, as DNA: TGTGCCATCAGCGCCCGCGGGACAGAAGATTCCTTCTATGGCTACACCTTC.

The chain is built from TRBV14 and TRBJ1-3, with 8 nucleotides matching TRBD1. V was clipped by 4 bases and J by 2 bases; unmatched bases: 4. CDR1 and CDR2 (germline): SGHDN, FVKESK. The CDR3 has 15 residues. The CDR3 DNA sequence: TGTGCCAGCAGCCGCCGACAGGGGACTGGAAACACCATATATTTT. It specifies CASSRRQGTGNTIYF.

The CDR3: CASSFDKNSGNTIYF. The CDR3 bases are TGTGCCAGCAGCTTCGACAAGAACTCTGGAAACACCATATATTTT. The rearrangement joins TRBV7-2 to TRBJ1-3; D remains unclear. The germline V gene encodes CDR1 SGHTA and CDR2 FQGNSA. This CDR3 spans 15 amino acids. Trimming took off 3 bases at V and 0 bases at J, with 9 bases between the two ends.

This rearrangement joins TRBV15 to TRBJ2-1; 12 bases are shared with TRBD1. The CDR3 runs to 16 residues. The V gene end was trimmed by 1 base and the J gene end by 12 bases; junction bases not matched to a gene: 10. CDR1 and CDR2 from the germline V gene are LNHNV and YYDKDF (reference sequence). The CDR3: CATSRASKGQGARQFF. DNA of the CDR3: TGTGCCACCAGCAGAGCTTCGAAGGGACAGGGGGCACGGCAGTTCTTC.

This clone was detected only a few times. The J gene is TRBJ2-1, the V gene TRBV2, with 8 positions matching TRBD2. V was clipped by 8 bases and J by 8 bases; unmatched bases: 14. The CDR3 spans 15 residues. Germline V CDR1 and CDR2: SNHLY, FYNNEI. CDR3 sequence (DNA): TGTGCCAGCTCCCCCGGGACTAGTAATACTTATGAGCAGTTCTTC. This gives the protein CASSPGTSNTYEQFF.